The TCR beta chain described here comes from a study of blood T cell repertoires in COVID-19. Study-level background: Acute-phase and convalescent COVID-19 samples originated in the United States, Italy and Spain. Sources were T cells, B-cell-depleted T cells, or PBMCs; the material itself was cDNA or gDNA.

In the authors' methods: How many nucleated cells were present was estimated from reference gene primer amplification. Repertoires were generated with immunoSEQ multiplex PCR, while TCRdb's copy carries only in-frame clones and drops some. V, J and clone size are those of that table, while D and trimming were read from the DNA. The top ten hold approximately 5.4% of the sample, which has over 55,000 clones, 87% seen once. The ends lost 0 bases at V and 1 base at J; junction bases unmatched: 11. The germline gives CDR1 SGHDT, CDR2 YYEEEE. The CDR3 is 19 residues long. The origin of this receptor is a man aged 50-60 years with active COVID-19. This chain joins TRBV5-6 and TRBJ1-5, with TRBD1 matching over 9 bases. Sequenced input: peripheral blood. CDR3 bases: TGTGCCAGCAGCTTGGGGGGTTGGACAGGGGCGAGAAGCAATCAGCCCCAGCATTTT. Encoded protein: CASSLGGWTGARSNQPQHF.